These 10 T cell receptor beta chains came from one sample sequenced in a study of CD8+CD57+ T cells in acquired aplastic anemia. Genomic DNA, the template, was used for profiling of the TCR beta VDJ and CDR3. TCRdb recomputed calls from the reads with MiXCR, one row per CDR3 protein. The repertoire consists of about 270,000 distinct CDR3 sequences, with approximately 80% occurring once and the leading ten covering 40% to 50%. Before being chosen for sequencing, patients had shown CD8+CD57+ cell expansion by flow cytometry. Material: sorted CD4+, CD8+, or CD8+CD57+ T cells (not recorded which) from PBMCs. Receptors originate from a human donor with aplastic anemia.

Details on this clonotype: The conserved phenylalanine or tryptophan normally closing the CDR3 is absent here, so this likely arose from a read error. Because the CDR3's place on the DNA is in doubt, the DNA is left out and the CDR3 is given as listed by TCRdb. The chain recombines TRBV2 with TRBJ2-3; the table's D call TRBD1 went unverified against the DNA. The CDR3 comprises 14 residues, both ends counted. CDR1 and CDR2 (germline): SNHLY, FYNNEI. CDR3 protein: CASSLAPGPHSFDL.

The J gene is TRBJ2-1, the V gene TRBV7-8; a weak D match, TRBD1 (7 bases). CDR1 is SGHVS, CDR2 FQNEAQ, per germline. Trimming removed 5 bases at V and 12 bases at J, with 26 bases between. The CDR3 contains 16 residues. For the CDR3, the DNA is TGTGCCAGCAGCCAGGGGGGCGGAGACGGTCATGATGGGCAGTTCTTC. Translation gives CASSQGGGDGHDGQFF.

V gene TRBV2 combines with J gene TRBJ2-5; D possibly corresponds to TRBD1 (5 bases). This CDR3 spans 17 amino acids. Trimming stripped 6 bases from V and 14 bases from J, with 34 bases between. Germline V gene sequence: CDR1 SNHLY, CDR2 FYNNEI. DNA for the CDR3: TGTGCCAGCAGGGTCGGGCGCACAGGTACGCAGCAATTGGGCCAATACTTC. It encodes CASRVGRTGTQQLGQYF. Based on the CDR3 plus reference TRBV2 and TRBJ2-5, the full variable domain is EPEVTQTPSHQVTQMGQEVILRCVPISNHLYFYWYRQILGQKVEFLVSFYNNEISEKSEIFDDQFSVERPDGSNFTLKIRSTKLEDSAMYFCASRVGRTGTQQLGQYFGPGTRLLVL.

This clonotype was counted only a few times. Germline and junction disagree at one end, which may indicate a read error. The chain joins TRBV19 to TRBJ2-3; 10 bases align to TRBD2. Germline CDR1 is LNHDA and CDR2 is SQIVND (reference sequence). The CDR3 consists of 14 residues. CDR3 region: CASSIAGGADTQYF. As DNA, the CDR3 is TGTGCCAGTAGCATAGCGGGAGGTGCCGATACGCAGTATTTT. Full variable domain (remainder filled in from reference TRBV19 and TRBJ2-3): DGGITQSPKYLFRKEGQNVTLSCEQNLNHDAMYWYRQDPGQGLRLIYYSQIVNDFQKGDIAEGYSVSREKKESFPLTVTSAQKNPTAFYLCASSIAGGADTQYFGPGTRLTVL.

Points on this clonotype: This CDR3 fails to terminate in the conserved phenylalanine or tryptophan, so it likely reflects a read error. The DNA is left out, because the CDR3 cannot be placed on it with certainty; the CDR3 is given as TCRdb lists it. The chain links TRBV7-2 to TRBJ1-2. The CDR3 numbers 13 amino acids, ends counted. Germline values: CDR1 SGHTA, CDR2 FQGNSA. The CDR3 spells CASSLGLGGGTTY.

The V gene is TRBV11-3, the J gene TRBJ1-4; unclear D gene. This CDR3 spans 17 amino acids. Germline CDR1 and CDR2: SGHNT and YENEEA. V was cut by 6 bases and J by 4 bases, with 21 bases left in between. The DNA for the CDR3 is TGTGCCAGCAGTGAATCGGCGGAAGAACAAATTAATGAAAAACTGTTTTTT. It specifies CASSESAEEQINEKLFF.

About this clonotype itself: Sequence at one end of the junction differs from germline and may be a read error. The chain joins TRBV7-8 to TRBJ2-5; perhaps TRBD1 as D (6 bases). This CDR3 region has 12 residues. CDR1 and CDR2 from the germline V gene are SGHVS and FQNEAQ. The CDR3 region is CAGSLDPDRTAF. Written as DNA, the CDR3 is TGTGCCGGCAGCTTGGATCCAGACAGGACAGCCTTC.

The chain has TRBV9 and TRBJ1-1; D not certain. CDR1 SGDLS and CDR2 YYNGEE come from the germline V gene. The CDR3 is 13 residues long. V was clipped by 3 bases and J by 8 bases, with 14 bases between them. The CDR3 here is CASSGDRATEAFF. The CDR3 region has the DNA TGTGCCAGCAGCGGAGACCGGGCTACCGAAGCTTTCTTT. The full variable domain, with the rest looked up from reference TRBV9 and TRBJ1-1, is DSGVTQTPKHLITATGQRVTLRCSPRSGDLSVYWYQQSLDQGLQFLIQYYNGEERAKGNILERFSAQQFPDLHSELNLSSLELGDSALYFCASSGDRATEAFFGQGTRLTVV.

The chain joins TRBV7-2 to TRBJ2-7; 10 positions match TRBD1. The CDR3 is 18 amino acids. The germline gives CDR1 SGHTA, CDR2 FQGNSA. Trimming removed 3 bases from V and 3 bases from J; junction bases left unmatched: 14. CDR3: CASSLTGGADSRYYEQYV. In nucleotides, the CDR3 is TGTGCCAGCAGCTTGACAGGGGGCGCCGACTCCCGCTACTACGAGCAGTACGTC.

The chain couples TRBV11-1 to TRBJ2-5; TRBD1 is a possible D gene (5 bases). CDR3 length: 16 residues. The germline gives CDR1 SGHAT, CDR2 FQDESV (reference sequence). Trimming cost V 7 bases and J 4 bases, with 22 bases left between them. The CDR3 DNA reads TGTGCCAGCACAACACAGGCCAATTCTCCAAGAGAGACCCAGTACTTC. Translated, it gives CASTTQANSPRETQYF.